This T cell receptor (beta chain) comes out of a study of metastatic and nonmetastatic thyroid tumors. For the study at large: Malignant and benign thyroid patients had repertoires compared in peripheral blood and tumor or nodule tissue.

Germline loops: CDR1 LNHDA, CDR2 SQIVND (reference sequence). Trimming at V came to 5 bases and at J to 0 bases, leaving 10 bases not matched to a gene. CDR3 length equals 17 residues. No patient had received any treatment before thyroid surgery. Original processing notes: What underpinned the distant-metastasis classifier for papillary thyroid cancer was the set of CDR3 differences across clinicopathological groups. TCRdb re-clonotyped the PCR reads through MiXCR. The V and J calls and clone size come from TCRdb's table, not from the authors' own analysis. The sample includes roughly 12,000 clones, around 30% of them seen just once. The table lists this clone with many counts. Its antigen remains unknown. Study observations and caveats: Benign nodules were reported to have significantly lower TCR beta diversity than malignant thyroid tumors, in blood and tumor.

The source is a female donor with papillary thyroid cancer or a benign thyroid nodule (not recorded which). Some clones in this sample may be carry-over from other donors' samples. The chain employs TRBV19 and TRBJ2-5; 9 nucleotides align to TRBD2. Sequencing used tumor tissue. The CDR3 nucleotides are TGTGCCAGTAGTTTCTATAGGACTAGCGAATACCAAGAGACCCAGTACTTC. Amino acids: CASSFYRTSEYQETQYF. The variable domain in full, completed from reference TRBV19 and TRBJ2-5, reads DGGITQSPKYLFRKEGQNVTLSCEQNLNHDAMYWYRQDPGQGLRLIYYSQIVNDFQKGDIAEGYSVSREKKESFPLTVTSAQKNPTAFYLCASSFYRTSEYQETQYFGPGTRLLVL.